This TCR beta chain was captured in a study of OX40 agonist ivuxolimab in advanced cancers. Study-wide background: Given to patients was ivuxolimab, an agonistic anti-OX40 (CD134) antibody. Dose-escalation patients' cancers were hepatocellular carcinoma, melanoma, renal cell or head and neck cancer.

Peripheral blood came from all dose cohorts at three timepoints. Findings and limits, study-wide: Researchers did not establish what antigens the expanded peripheral T cells target.

With respect to this clone: Antigen specificity is unknown.

Produced via immunoSEQ multiplex PCR; TCRdb's table is partial and in-frame only. The sample consists of approximately 86,000 clones, 70% to 90% of them appearing once. CDR1 is SEHNR, CDR2 FQNEAQ, per germline (reference sequence). The CDR3 length is 11 residues. Trimming took 1 base from V and 8 from J, leaving 5 bases between them. This clonotype was sampled from an adult with an advanced solid tumor such as melanoma, head and neck, liver or kidney cancer. The chain links TRBV7-9 to TRBJ1-2; D remains ambiguous. The material sequenced was CD4+ or CD8+ T cells sorted from blood, taken in a trial of the OX40 agonist ivuxolimab. The CDR3 nucleotides are TGTGCCAGCAGCTTAGAAGAAGGCTACACCTTC. It yields the protein CASSLEEGYTF.